This T cell receptor beta chain came from a study of beta chain features in type 1 diabetes. Every bit of the isolated RNA underwent reverse transcription, so sequencing read expressed TCRB transcripts. The method was immunoSEQ multiplex PCR; TCRdb's version includes in-frame clones alone and lacks a portion of them. The data hold 120,000 to 150,000 clones, with less than 10% observed a single time. This clone was recorded many times. As yet, its antigen is unknown. Findings and limits, study-wide: Any HLA effect on TCRB rearrangement was left unresolved by small sub-analyses.

The CDR3 consists of 15 residues. Germline V gene data show CDR1 as SQVTM and CDR2 as ANQGSEA. V shed 6 bases and J 0 bases; nucleotides not matched to a gene: 10. The origin of this receptor is a woman in her 40s in good health. This sequence joins TRBV29-1 and TRBJ2-5; 7 nucleotides agree with TRBD2. The sample consisted of central memory CD4+ T cells from blood. CDR3 sequence reads: CSVREHSSNQETQYF. CDR3 coding DNA: TGCAGCGTGCGGGAGCACTCGTCGAACCAAGAGACCCAGTACTTC.